One sample yielded the 25 T cell receptor beta chains listed below, sequenced in a study of beta chain features in type 1 diabetes. Study-level results: Significant though moderate, a shortening of TCRB CDR3s appeared in all four CD4+ subsets of Type 1 diabetes patients.

Every isolated RNA sample was fully reverse transcribed, so sequencing captured expressed TCRB transcripts. Method: immunoSEQ multiplex PCR; TCRdb's copy keeps in-frame clones and lacks some. This table has around 250,000 clones, just over 20% appearing once. Antigen specificity for these receptors is unknown. Sequencing input: naive CD4+ T cells from blood. The source is a woman aged 40-49 years with type 1 diabetes.

CDR3 loop: CASSQHRNTIYF. For the CDR3, the DNA is TGTGCCAGCAGCCAACATCGAAACACCATATATTTT. The V call is TRBV14, the J call TRBJ1-3; no firm D call. Trimming cost V 2 bases and J 5 bases, with 4 bases left between them. The germline V gene has CDR1 SGHDN and CDR2 FVKESK. The CDR3 totals 12 residues.

The sample holds a few counts of this clone. The V call is TRBV20-1, the J call TRBJ2-3; D might be TRBD1 (5 bases). This CDR3 is built from 11 residues. Between the trimmed V and J ends, which lost 6 bases and 4 bases, there was a span of 8 bases. CDR1 and CDR2 (germline): DFQATT, SNEGSKA (reference sequence). The DNA for the CDR3 is TGCAGTGCCCCAGGGTCAGATACGCAGTATTTT. Its protein is CSAPGSDTQYF.

The chain couples TRBV25-1 to TRBJ2-5, with 8 bases matching TRBD1. From germline, CDR1 is MGHDK and CDR2 SYGVNS. The CDR3 length is 17 residues. Trimming removed 6 bases from V and 2 bases from J; junction bases left unmatched: 14. CDR3 coding DNA: TGTGCCAGCAGAACCCAGGGGGCAGGGGTAATACAAGAGACCCAGTACTTC. Translated: CASRTQGAGVIQETQYF.

The chain uses TRBV18 and TRBJ2-4; D may be TRBD2 (6 bases). CDR1 is KGHSH, CDR2 LQKENI, per germline. The CDR3 is made up of 16 amino acids. V gave up 3 bases and J gave up 3 bases, with 15 bases separating them. In DNA, the CDR3 is TGTGCCAGCTCACCCCGGCTGGGGGAGGTCAAAAACATTCAGTACTTC. It is translated as CASSPRLGEVKNIQYF.

The V and J genes are TRBV7-9 and TRBJ2-3; 12 positions match TRBD2. Germline trimming cut 5 bases from V and 2 bases from J; bases unmatched to any gene: 2. This CDR3 contains 15 residues. Germline CDR1 reads SEHNR; CDR2 reads FQNEAQ (reference sequence). CDR3 DNA sequence: TGTGCCAGCAGCGGACTAGCGGGGCCCACAGATACGCAGTATTTT. Protein sequence: CASSGLAGPTDTQYF.

This clone appeared a few times. CDR3 loop: CSVEDLGRETQYF. The CDR3, as DNA: TGCAGCGTTGAAGATCTGGGGAGAGAGACCCAGTACTTC. The chain has TRBV29-1 and TRBJ2-5; D is perhaps TRBD2 (5 bases). Trimming removed 0 bases from V and 4 bases from J, with 9 bases in between. CDR3 length: 13 amino acids. The V gene's germline CDR1 is SQVTM and CDR2 ANQGSEA.

V gene TRBV5-1 combines with J gene TRBJ2-1, with D possibly being TRBD1 (5 bases). The CDR3 is made up of 14 amino acids. With 2 bases removed from V and 6 bases from J, the gap between germline ends came to 12 bases. The germline V gene encodes CDR1 SGHRS and CDR2 YFSETQ. CDR3 DNA sequence: TGCGCCAGCAGCTTCCAAACAGGTACCAATGAGCAGTTCTTC. Protein: CASSFQTGTNEQFF.

This clone was seen more than once but under ten times. The chain is built from TRBV5-1 and TRBJ1-2; 9 bases match TRBD1. The CDR3 totals 14 residues. Trimming took 0 bases from V and 7 from J; bases not matched to a gene: 4. CDR1 is SGHRS, CDR2 YFSETQ, per germline. CDR3 region: CASSLEDRGGGYTF. The CDR3 nucleotides read TGCGCCAGCAGCTTGGAGGACAGGGGTGGTGGCTACACCTTC.

This clone was seen only a few times. This chain connects TRBV5-4 to TRBJ2-1, with 12 bases aligning to TRBD2. The CDR3 loop spans 15 amino acids. CDR1 is SGHNT and CDR2 is YYREEE in the germline V gene (reference sequence). V dropped 4 bases and J dropped 8; count of bases not matched to a gene: 7. This CDR3 is CASSDRTSGDDEQFF. CDR3 sequence (DNA): TGTGCCAGCAGCGACAGGACTAGCGGGGACGATGAGCAGTTCTTC.

V gene TRBV28 combines with J gene TRBJ2-7; TRBD1 is a possible D gene (5 bases). Trimming left V 2 bases short and J 4 bases short, with 6 bases between. The CDR3 spans 12 residues. Germline CDR1 reads MDHEN; CDR2 reads SYDVKM. This CDR3 reads CASSLKGYEQYF. CDR3 in DNA: TGTGCCAGCAGTTTAAAGGGGTACGAGCAGTACTTC.

This clone turned up a few times. The chain combines TRBV7-9 with TRBJ1-1; the D is unclear. This CDR3 is 13 amino acids long. Germline CDR1 SEHNR, CDR2 FQNEAQ (reference sequence). The V and J ends lost 1 base and 8 bases respectively, with 11 bases between them. The CDR3 region has the DNA TGTGCCAGCAGCTTAGTCGGCATCGGGGAAGCTTTCTTT. It specifies CASSLVGIGEAFF. Using reference TRBV7-9 and TRBJ1-1 for the parts outside the CDR3, the full variable domain is DTGVSQNPRHKITKRGQNVTFRCDPISEHNRLYWYRQTLGQGPEFLTYFQNEAQLEKSRLLSDRFSAERPKGSFSTLEIQRTEQGDSAMYLCASSLVGIGEAFFGQGTRLTVV.

This chain links TRBV7-9 with TRBJ2-7; a weak D match, TRBD1 (6 bases). CDR3 size: 15 residues. Germline CDR1 reads SEHNR; CDR2 reads FQNEAQ (reference sequence). The V end lost 1 base, the J end lost 1 base, and 11 bases lay between the germline ends. The CDR3 spells CASSLVGTQSYEQYF. CDR3 nucleotide sequence: TGTGCCAGCAGCTTAGTAGGGACACAATCCTACGAGCAGTACTTC.

The V call is TRBV6-4, the J call TRBJ2-1; TRBD2 matches at 11 bases. Germline-derived CDR1 and CDR2 are MRHNA and SNTAGT. V lost 4 bases, J lost 7 bases, and 9 bases stayed unmatched. This CDR3 spans 16 amino acids. This CDR3 reads CASSVQLAGEGNEQFF. The CDR3 DNA sequence: TGTGCCAGCAGTGTCCAACTAGCGGGAGAAGGGAATGAGCAGTTCTTC.

This clone has just a few counts. The chain links TRBV4-3 to TRBJ2-1; D may be TRBD1 (6 bases). CDR3 size: 14 residues. Germline V gene lookup returns CDR1 LGHNA and CDR2 YSLEER. V lost 5 bases to trimming and J lost 5 bases, with 13 bases between them. CDR3 amino acids: CASSAGGRHNEQFF. The CDR3 DNA follows: TGCGCCAGCAGCGCTGGGGGCCGCCACAATGAGCAGTTCTTC.

This clone has a handful of counts. The V gene is TRBV11-3, the J gene TRBJ2-1, with 7 bases identical to TRBD2. CDR3 length equals 15 residues. The V gene end was trimmed by 5 bases and the J gene end by 9 bases; junction bases not matched to a gene: 13. The V gene's germline CDR1 is SGHNT and CDR2 YENEEA. DNA for the CDR3: TGTGCCAGCAGCCCTCGTGAGGAAGCGGGGAGTGAGCAGTTCTTC. Its translation: CASSPREEAGSEQFF.

J is TRBJ1-1 and V is TRBV29-1, with D possibly matching TRBD1 (5 bases). Germline CDR1 is SQVTM and CDR2 is ANQGSEA. Trimming took 5 bases from V and 1 from J, leaving 11 bases between them. This CDR3 comprises 13 residues. The CDR3 nucleotides read TGCAGCGTTAAGCTGGGGCCGAACACTGAAGCTTTCTTT. This translates into CSVKLGPNTEAFF.

This clone was counted between two and nine times. J is TRBJ2-2 and V is TRBV5-4; the D is unclear. The germline V gene encodes CDR1 SGHNT and CDR2 YYREEE (reference sequence). The germline V and J ends were trimmed by 7 bases and 1 base, with 14 bases remaining between them. The CDR3 has 15 amino acids. CDR3 nucleotides: TGTGCCAGCGGCCCCTGGGCCGTGAACACCGGGGAGCTGTTTTTT. Its protein is CASGPWAVNTGELFF.

The V gene is TRBV7-3, the J gene TRBJ2-7; TRBD1 aligns across 10 bases. The germline V gene encodes CDR1 SGHTA and CDR2 FQGTGA. V lost 4 bases, J lost 6 bases, and 3 bases stayed unmatched. CDR3 length: 13 amino acids. The CDR3 loop reads CASSSRTGGEQYF. Written as DNA, the CDR3 is TGTGCCAGCAGCTCCCGGACAGGGGGCGAGCAGTACTTC. Using reference TRBV7-3 and TRBJ2-7 for the parts outside the CDR3, the full variable domain is GAGVSQTPSNKVTEKGKYVELRCDPISGHTALYWYRQSLGQGPEFLIYFQGTGAADDSGLPNDRFFAVRPEGSVSTLKIQRTERGDSAVYLCASSSRTGGEQYFGPGTRLTVT.

The rearrangement joins TRBV7-2 to TRBJ2-6; D is perhaps TRBD1 (6 bases). Germline V gene data show CDR1 as SGHTA and CDR2 as FQGNSA. The V and J ends lost 4 bases and 4 bases respectively, with 17 bases between them. The CDR3 runs to 17 residues. The CDR3 nucleotides are TGTGCCAGCAGCTCCCCAACAGGGACCTTCGGGGCCAACGTCCTGACTTTC. Protein: CASSSPTGTFGANVLTF.

The chain recombines TRBV19 with TRBJ2-1; D remains ambiguous. This CDR3 is 13 amino acids long. From germline, CDR1 is LNHDA and CDR2 SQIVND (reference sequence). V dropped 6 bases and J dropped 0 bases, with 6 bases sitting between them. CDR3 sequence reads: CASRRSSYNEQFF. The CDR3 nucleotides read TGTGCCAGTAGGAGGAGCTCCTACAATGAGCAGTTCTTC.

The chain is built from TRBV7-8 and TRBJ1-1; D remains unclear. This CDR3 comprises 14 residues. The germline V gene encodes CDR1 SGHVS and CDR2 FQNEAQ. V lost 0 bases and J 1 base, leaving 6 bases between the germline ends. The CDR3 sequence: CASSLAPENTEAFF. CDR3 nucleotide sequence: TGTGCCAGCAGCTTAGCTCCAGAGAACACTGAAGCTTTCTTT.

This chain joins TRBV28 and TRBJ2-1; D possibly corresponds to TRBD2 (7 bases). The CDR3 runs 17 residues. V lost 2 bases to trimming and J lost 4 bases, with 18 bases between them. Germline V gene data show CDR1 as MDHEN and CDR2 as SYDVKM. The DNA for the CDR3 is TGTGCCAGCAGTTTACGCTTGGGGCGGGGGACATACAATGAGCAGTTCTTC. It is translated as CASSLRLGRGTYNEQFF. Complete variable domain (other parts from reference TRBV28 and TRBJ2-1): DVKVTQSSRYLVKRTGEKVFLECVQDMDHENMFWYRQDPGLGLRLIYFSYDVKMKEKGDIPEGYSVSREKKERFSLILESASTNQTSMYLCASSLRLGRGTYNEQFFGPGTRLTVL.

A few counts support this clone. V usage is TRBV4-1 and J usage is TRBJ2-7; TRBD1 matches 11 bases. This CDR3 region has 14 residues. Trimming cost V 8 bases and J 5 bases; bases outside gene matches: 8. Germline loops: CDR1 MGHRA, CDR2 YSYEKL. In nucleotides, the CDR3 is TGCGCCAGCGGGAGGACAGGGGGCTCTCACGAGCAGTACTTC. It translates to CASGRTGGSHEQYF.

The rearrangement links TRBV13 to TRBJ2-2; D is unclear. Trimming removed 5 bases from V and 6 bases from J, with 10 bases in between. CDR3 length equals 13 residues. Looked up from germline, CDR1 is PRHDT and CDR2 is FYEKMQ (reference sequence). The CDR3, as DNA: TGTGCCAGCAGCCCTCGGCTAGCCGGGGAGCTGTTTTTT. Amino acid sequence: CASSPRLAGELFF.

A few counts support this clone. The rearrangement uses TRBV28 and TRBJ2-7, with TRBD1 matching 7 bases. This CDR3 is built from 15 residues. J lost 4 bases, V lost 4 bases, and 10 bases had no gene match. Looked up from germline, CDR1 is MDHEN and CDR2 is SYDVKM. CDR3 in amino acids: CASSSSRTGPYEQYF. The CDR3 coding sequence is TGTGCCAGCAGTTCATCCAGGACAGGACCATACGAGCAGTACTTC.